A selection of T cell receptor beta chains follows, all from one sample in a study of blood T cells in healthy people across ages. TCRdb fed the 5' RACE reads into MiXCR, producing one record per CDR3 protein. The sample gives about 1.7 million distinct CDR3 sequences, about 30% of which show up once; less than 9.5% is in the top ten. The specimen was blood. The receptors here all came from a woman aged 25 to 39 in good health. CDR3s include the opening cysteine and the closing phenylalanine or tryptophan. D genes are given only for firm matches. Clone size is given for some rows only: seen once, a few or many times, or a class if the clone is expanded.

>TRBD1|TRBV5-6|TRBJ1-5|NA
CASSKDREVQPQHF
TGTGCCAGCAGCAAGGACAGGGAGGTGCAGCCCCAGCATTTT
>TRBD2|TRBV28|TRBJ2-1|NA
CASSFGGGTRYNEQFF
TGTGCCAGCAGTTTCGGCGGGGGGACACGATACAATGAGCAGTTCTTC
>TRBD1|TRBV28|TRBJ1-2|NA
CASSLLGTGAYGYTF
TGTGCCAGCAGTTTATTGGGGACAGGAGCTTATGGCTACACCTTC
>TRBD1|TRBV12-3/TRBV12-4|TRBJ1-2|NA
CASSFKTGGAEGYTF
TGTGCCAGCAGTTTTAAGACAGGGGGCGCGGAGGGCTACACCTTC
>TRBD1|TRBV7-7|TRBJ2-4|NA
CASSFSDRGLAKNIQYF
TGTGCCAGCAGCTTCTCTGACAGGGGTCTAGCCAAAAACATTCAGTACTTC
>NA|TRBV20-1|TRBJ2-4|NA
CSARGQPENKNIQYF
TGCAGTGCTAGGGGACAACCTGAGAACAAAAACATTCAGTACTTC
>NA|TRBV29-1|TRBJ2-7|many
CSVEDPVYEQYF
TGCAGCGTTGAAGATCCTGTATACGAGCAGTACTTC
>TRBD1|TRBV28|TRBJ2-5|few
CASRSTGLRETQYF
TGTGCCAGCAGGTCGACAGGGTTGAGGGAGACCCAGTACTTC
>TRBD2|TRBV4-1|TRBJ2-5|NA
CASSQTPKVSLAGQETQYF
TGCGCCAGCAGCCAGACCCCTAAAGTCAGTCTAGCGGGGCAAGAGACCCAGTACTTC
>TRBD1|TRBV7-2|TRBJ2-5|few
CASSSPDRDNEETQYF
TGTGCCAGCAGCTCCCCCGACAGGGATAACGAAGAGACCCAGTACTTC
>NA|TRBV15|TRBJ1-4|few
CATKYEKLFF
TGTGCCACTAAGTATGAAAAACTGTTTTTT
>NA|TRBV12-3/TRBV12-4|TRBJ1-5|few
CASSSTGNIIQPQHF
TGTGCCAGCAGTTCCACAGGGAACATCATTCAGCCCCAGCATTTT
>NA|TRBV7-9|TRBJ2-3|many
CASRQDNTDTQYF
TGTGCCAGCCGCCAGGATAACACAGATACGCAGTATTTT
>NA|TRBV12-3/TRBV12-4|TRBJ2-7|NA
CASRGTGQTYEQYF
TGTGCCAGCAGGGGGACGGGACAAACCTACGAGCAGTACTTC
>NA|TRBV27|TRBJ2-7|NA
CASSPPSHYEQYF
TGTGCCAGCAGTCCCCCCTCCCATTACGAGCAGTACTTC
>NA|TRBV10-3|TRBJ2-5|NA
CAISESIGLEQYF
TGTGCCATCAGTGAGTCGATCGGGTTGGAGCAGTACTTC
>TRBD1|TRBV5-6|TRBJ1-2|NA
CASSFRTGGPSYGYTF
TGTGCCAGCAGCTTCCGGACAGGGGGGCCCTCCTATGGCTACACCTTC
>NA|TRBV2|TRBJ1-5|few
CASSPGETQPQHF
TGTGCCAGCAGTCCAGGGGAAACTCAGCCCCAGCATTTT
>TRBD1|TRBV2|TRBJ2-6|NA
CASSTGVVGANVLTF
TGTGCCAGCAGTACAGGGGTGGTGGGGGCCAACGTCCTGACTTTC
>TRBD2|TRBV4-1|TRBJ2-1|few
CASSQGITSGGYNEQFF
TGCGCCAGCAGCCAAGGAATTACTAGCGGGGGCTACAATGAGCAGTTCTTC
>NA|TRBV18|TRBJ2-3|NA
CASSQAGSSTDTQYF
TGTGCCAGCTCACAGGCCGGGAGTAGCACAGATACGCAGTATTTT
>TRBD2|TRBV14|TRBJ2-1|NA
CASSLSGLVGGGNEQFF
TGTGCCAGCAGCCTGTCGGGACTAGTGGGAGGAGGGAATGAGCAGTTCTTC
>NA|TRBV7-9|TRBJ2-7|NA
CASSHHSGTGNSYEQYF
TGTGCCAGCAGTCACCACTCCGGGACGGGGAACTCCTACGAGCAGTACTTC
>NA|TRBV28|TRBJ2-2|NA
CASSLWSRANTGELFF
TGTGCCAGCAGTTTATGGTCCAGGGCGAACACCGGGGAGCTGTTTTTT
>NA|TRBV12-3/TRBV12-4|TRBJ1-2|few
CASSHRGKRNYGYTF
TGTGCCAGCAGTCATCGGGGGAAAAGAAACTATGGCTACACCTTC
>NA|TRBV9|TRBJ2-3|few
CASSVHRDGKADTQYF
TGTGCCAGCAGCGTTCACCGGGACGGGAAGGCCGATACGCAGTATTTT
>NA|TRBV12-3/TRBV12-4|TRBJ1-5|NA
CASSLGGQKQPQHF
TGTGCCAGCAGTTTAGGGGGTCAGAAGCAGCCCCAGCATTTT
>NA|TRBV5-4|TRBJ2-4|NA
CASSLNQGPGAKNIQYF
TGTGCCAGCAGCTTGAATCAGGGCCCCGGAGCCAAAAACATTCAGTACTTC
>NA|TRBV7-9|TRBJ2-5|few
CASSLAHSVETQYF
TGTGCCAGCAGCTTAGCCCACAGCGTAGAGACCCAGTACTTC
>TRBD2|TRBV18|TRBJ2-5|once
CASSSTTSGIGETQYF
TGTGCCAGCTCATCCACTACTAGCGGGATTGGGGAGACCCAGTACTTC
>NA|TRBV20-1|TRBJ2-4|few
CSARSTKNIQYF
TGCAGTGCTCGTAGCACCAAAAACATTCAGTACTTC
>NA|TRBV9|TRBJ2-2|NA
CASSVGAVNTGELFF
TGTGCCAGCAGCGTAGGGGCAGTCAACACCGGGGAGCTGTTTTTT
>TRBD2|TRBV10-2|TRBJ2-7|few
CASGRGPYEQYF
TGCGCCAGTGGGAGGGGACCCTACGAGCAGTACTTC
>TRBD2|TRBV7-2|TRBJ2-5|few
CASSGMGTSGGQETQYF
TGTGCCAGCAGCGGAATGGGGACTAGCGGGGGCCAAGAGACCCAGTACTTC
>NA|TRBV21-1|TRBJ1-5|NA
CASRAREAQPQHF
TGTGCCAGCAGAGCACGGGAGGCTCAGCCCCAGCATTTT
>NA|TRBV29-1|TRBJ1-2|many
CSIPLVAGGYGYTF
TGCAGCATACCCCTTGTTGCCGGGGGCTATGGCTACACCTTC
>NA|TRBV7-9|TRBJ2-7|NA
CASSLMGWLGYEQYF
TGTGCCAGCAGCTTGATGGGGTGGCTTGGATACGAGCAGTACTTC
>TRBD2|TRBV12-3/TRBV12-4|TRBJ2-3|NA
CASSLAGVSADTQYF
TGTGCCAGCAGTCTAGCGGGAGTGTCGGCAGATACGCAGTATTTT
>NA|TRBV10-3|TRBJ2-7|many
CAISFGRTKSSYEQYF
TGTGCCATCAGCTTCGGGCGGACGAAAAGCTCCTACGAGCAGTACTTC
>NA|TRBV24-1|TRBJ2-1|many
CATSDPSRTGANEQFF
TGTGCCACCAGTGACCCCTCAAGGACCGGCGCAAATGAGCAGTTCTTC
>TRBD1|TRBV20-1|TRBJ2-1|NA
CSAREFTDRGRPPYNEQFF
TGCAGTGCTAGAGAATTCACCGACAGGGGGCGCCCACCCTACAATGAGCAGTTCTTC
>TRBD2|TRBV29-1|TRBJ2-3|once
CSVESSGGLGDRTDTQYF
TGCAGCGTTGAATCTAGCGGGGGGCTCGGAGACCGCACAGATACGCAGTATTTT
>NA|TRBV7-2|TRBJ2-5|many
CASSPHNRETQYF
TGTGCCAGCAGCCCCCATAATAGGGAGACCCAGTACTTC
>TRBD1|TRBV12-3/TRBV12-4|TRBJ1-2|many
CASSQGAGYGYTF
TGTGCCAGCAGTCAGGGGGCCGGCTATGGCTACACCTTC
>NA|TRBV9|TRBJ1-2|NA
CASSVGRLDDYTF
TGTGCCAGCAGCGTAGGTAGACTGGATGACTACACCTTC
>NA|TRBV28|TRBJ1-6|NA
CASSTPGRGANSPLHF
TGTGCCAGCAGCACCCCTGGCCGGGGGGCAAATTCACCCCTCCACTTT
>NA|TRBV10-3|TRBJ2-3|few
CAVKTGADVDTQYF
TGTGCCGTGAAAACTGGAGCTGACGTAGATACGCAGTATTTT
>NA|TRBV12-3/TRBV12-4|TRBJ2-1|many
CASTRDINNEQFF
TGTGCCAGCACCAGGGACATCAACAATGAGCAGTTCTTC